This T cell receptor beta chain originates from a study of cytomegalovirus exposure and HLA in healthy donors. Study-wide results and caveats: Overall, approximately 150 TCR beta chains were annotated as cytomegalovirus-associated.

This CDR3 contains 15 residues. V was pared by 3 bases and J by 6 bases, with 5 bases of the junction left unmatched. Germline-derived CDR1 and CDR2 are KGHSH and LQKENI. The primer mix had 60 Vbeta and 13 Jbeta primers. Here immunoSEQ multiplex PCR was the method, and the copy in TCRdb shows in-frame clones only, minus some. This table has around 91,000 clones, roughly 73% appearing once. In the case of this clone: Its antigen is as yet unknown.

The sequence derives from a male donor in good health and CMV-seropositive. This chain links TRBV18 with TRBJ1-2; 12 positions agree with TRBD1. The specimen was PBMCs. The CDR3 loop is CASSPTGQGADGYTF. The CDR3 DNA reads TGTGCCAGCTCACCCACGGGACAGGGGGCGGATGGCTACACCTTC.